This T cell receptor (beta chain) comes out of a study of blood T cell repertoires in COVID-19. The wider study: Sites across the United States, Italy and Spain contributed samples from acute and convalescent COVID-19.

In the study's own analysis: Cell counts per sample came from amplifying reference gene primers. Assay: immunoSEQ multiplex PCR; the TCRdb copy retains only in-frame clones and omits some. V, J and clone size reflect that table, while D and trimming were determined from the DNA. This sample has 430,000 or so clones, with 70% to 90% found just once. The sample holds one count of this clone. Seattle participants joined during active infection and were tracked over time. Sequenced input: peripheral blood. This TCR derives from a man younger than 35 with COVID-19, enrolled during active disease.

CDR3 sequence reads: CASSPGPSYEQYF. The CDR3 DNA reads as TGTGCCAGCAGCCCAGGTCCCTCCTACGAGCAGTACTTC. This rearrangement joins TRBV7-9 to TRBJ2-7; D gene ambiguous. V was clipped by 5 bases and J by 0 bases, with 8 bases between them. Germline values: CDR1 SEHNR, CDR2 FQNEAQ (reference sequence). This CDR3 region has 13 residues.